Shown below are 12 T cell receptor beta chains from a single sample sequenced in a study of T cells in Graves' hyperthyroidism and ophthalmopathy. Regions amplified from RNA transcripts were the TCR beta CDR3 regions. The primer set for the first-round RT-PCR of the TCR CDR3 was HTBI. TCRdb passed the multiplex PCR reads through MiXCR, listing each CDR3 protein once. The sample lists approximately 530,000 distinct CDR3 sequences; over 15% were seen once. Sequenced: blood. The receptors come from a woman aged 18 to 35 with Graves' hyperthyroidism.

The CDR3 DNA reads TGTGCCAGCAGCCTCGGAGACCGGCAGCAGTTCTTC. This translates into CASSLGDRQQFF. The rearrangement joins TRBV3-1 to TRBJ2-1; D not certain. Germline values: CDR1 LGHDT, CDR2 YNNKEL (reference sequence). V was trimmed by 4 bases and J by 11 bases, leaving 12 bases between them. The CDR3 length is 12 residues.

This clonotype was counted ten times or more. The V and J genes are TRBV7-2 and TRBJ1-1; D gene ambiguous. The CDR3 is 14 amino acids. Germline assignment: CDR1 SGHTA and CDR2 FQGNSA. The V end was cut by 5 bases, the J end by 1 base, with 11 bases between. In DNA, the CDR3 is TGTGCCAGCAGCCCTACCACAACGAACACTGAAGCTTTCTTT. This gives the protein CASSPTTTNTEAFF.

This sequence joins TRBV27 and TRBJ1-4; D uncertain. The CDR3 runs to 14 residues. Trimming took off 5 bases at V and 4 bases at J, with 11 bases between the two ends. Germline V gives CDR1 MNHEY, CDR2 SMNVEV (reference sequence). This CDR3 is CASSPRALNEKLFF. The CDR3 DNA reads as TGTGCCAGCAGTCCGAGGGCCCTTAATGAAAAACTGTTTTTT.

This sequence joins TRBV29-1 and TRBJ1-1; D is uncertain. This CDR3 comprises 12 residues. Germline V gene data show CDR1 as SQVTM and CDR2 as ANQGSEA. The V gene lost 4 bases and the J gene lost 3 bases, with 9 bases spanning the gap. CDR3 nucleotide sequence: TGCAGCGTTGCTAGGGTTTACACTGAAGCTTTCTTT. Residues: CSVARVYTEAFF.

This clonotype was seen many times. This chain connects TRBV2 to TRBJ2-1; perhaps TRBD2 as D (5 bases). This CDR3 is 13 amino acids long. In germline, CDR1 is SNHLY, CDR2 FYNNEI. Between the trimmed V and J ends, which lost 8 bases and 2 bases, there was a span of 10 bases. For the CDR3, the DNA is TGTGCCAGCCAGCGGCCCCCCTACAATGAGCAGTTCTTC. Amino acids: CASQRPPYNEQFF.

The genes are TRBV2 and TRBJ2-7; TRBD2 matches at 10 bases. Germline V gives CDR1 SNHLY, CDR2 FYNNEI. Trimming removed 4 bases from V and 5 bases from J; junction bases left unmatched: 5. The CDR3 runs to 14 residues. The CDR3 nucleotides are TGTGCCAGCAGTGTAGCTAGCGGGAGCGACGAGCAGTACTTC. Translation: CASSVASGSDEQYF.

This chain joins TRBV5-4 and TRBJ2-3; 12 nucleotides line up with TRBD2. J lost 3 bases, V lost 7 bases, and 6 bases had no gene match. CDR1 and CDR2 (germline): SGHNT, YYREEE (reference sequence). The length of the CDR3 is 15 residues. Here the CDR3 DNA reads TGTGCCAGCCCCGCTAGCGGGAGGGGGACAGATACGCAGTATTTT. The encoded protein is CASPASGRGTDTQYF.

In the case of this clonotype: This may be a read error: a much more frequent sequence differs by one nucleotide. The chain carries TRBV3-1 and TRBJ1-3; TRBD1 matches 7 bases. The CDR3 totals 13 residues. Trimming cost V 7 bases and J 5 bases; bases outside gene matches: 5. Germline V gene data show CDR1 as LGHDT and CDR2 as YNNKEL (reference sequence). Here the CDR3 reads CASILGQRNTIYF. The CDR3 nucleotides read TGTGCCAGCATCCTGGGACAGCGAAACACCATATATTTT. The whole variable domain, filled in from reference TRBV3-1 and TRBJ1-3, reads DTAVSQTPKYLVTQMGNDKSIKCEQNLGHDTMYWYKQDSKKFLKIMFSYNNKELIINETVPNRFSPKSPDKAHLNLHINSLELGDSAVYFCASILGQRNTIYFGEGSWLTVV.

V gene TRBV5-1 combines with J gene TRBJ1-3; possibly TRBD1 for D (5 bases). Germline CDR1 and CDR2: SGHRS and YFSETQ. The CDR3 is 12 amino acids. Trimming took off 4 bases at V and 4 bases at J, with 6 bases between the two ends. CDR3 region: CASSRDGNTIYF. In DNA, the CDR3 is TGCGCCAGCAGCCGGGACGGAAACACCATATATTTT.

This clonotype came up a few times. In DNA, the CDR3 is TGTGCCAGCGTCCGCGGAATCGGAAACACCATATATTTT. It codes for CASVRGIGNTIYF. J is TRBJ1-3 and V is TRBV7-2; the D is unclear. Looked up from germline, CDR1 is SGHTA and CDR2 is FQGNSA. CDR3 size: 13 residues. Trimming left V 8 bases short and J 4 bases short, with 12 bases between.

J is TRBJ2-1 and V is TRBV29-1; 9 bases match TRBD1. Germline V CDR1 and CDR2: SQVTM, ANQGSEA. The CDR3 runs to 16 residues. J was trimmed by 2 bases and V by 0 bases; bases with no gene match: 5. The CDR3 DNA sequence: TGCAGCGTTGAAGATGCAGGGGACAGGGCCTACAATGAGCAGTTCTTC. This codes for CSVEDAGDRAYNEQFF.

The chain employs TRBV6-1 and TRBJ2-7; 10 bases line up with TRBD1. V lost 0 bases and J lost 3; bases outside the gene matches: 5. The CDR3 extends over 16 amino acids. Looked up from germline, CDR1 is MNHNS and CDR2 is SASEGT. CDR3 amino acids: CASSEAGTGVHYEQYF. CDR3 DNA sequence: TGTGCCAGCAGTGAAGCCGGGACAGGGGTTCACTACGAGCAGTACTTC.